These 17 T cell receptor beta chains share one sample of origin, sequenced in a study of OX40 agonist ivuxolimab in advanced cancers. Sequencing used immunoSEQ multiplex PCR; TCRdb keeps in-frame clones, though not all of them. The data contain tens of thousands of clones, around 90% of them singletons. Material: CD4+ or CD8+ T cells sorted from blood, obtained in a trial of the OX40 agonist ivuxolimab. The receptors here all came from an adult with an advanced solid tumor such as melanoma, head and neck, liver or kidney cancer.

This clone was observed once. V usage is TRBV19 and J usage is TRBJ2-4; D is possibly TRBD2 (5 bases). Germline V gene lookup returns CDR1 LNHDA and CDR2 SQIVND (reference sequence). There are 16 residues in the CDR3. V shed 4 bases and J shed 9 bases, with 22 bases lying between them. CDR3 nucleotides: TGTGCCAGTAGTACGCAAGCGGTAAAAGCAAACGGCATTCAGTACTTC. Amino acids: CASSTQAVKANGIQYF. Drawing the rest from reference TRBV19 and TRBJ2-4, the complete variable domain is DGGITQSPKYLFRKEGQNVTLSCEQNLNHDAMYWYRQDPGQGLRLIYYSQIVNDFQKGDIAEGYSVSREKKESFPLTVTSAQKNPTAFYLCASSTQAVKANGIQYFGAGTRLSVL.

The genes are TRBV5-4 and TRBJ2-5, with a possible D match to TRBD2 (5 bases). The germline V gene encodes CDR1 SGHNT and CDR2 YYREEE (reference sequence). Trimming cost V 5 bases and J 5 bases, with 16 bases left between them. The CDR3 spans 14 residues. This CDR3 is CASRDRAGRETQYF. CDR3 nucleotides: TGTGCCAGCAGGGACCGGGCGGGTAGGGAGACCCAGTACTTC.

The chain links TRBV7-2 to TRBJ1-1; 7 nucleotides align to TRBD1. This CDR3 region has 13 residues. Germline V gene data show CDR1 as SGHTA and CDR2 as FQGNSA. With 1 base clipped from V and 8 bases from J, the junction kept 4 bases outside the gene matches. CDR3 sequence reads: CASSLEGGGEAFF. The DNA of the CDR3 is TGTGCCAGCAGCTTAGAGGGAGGGGGCGAAGCTTTCTTT.

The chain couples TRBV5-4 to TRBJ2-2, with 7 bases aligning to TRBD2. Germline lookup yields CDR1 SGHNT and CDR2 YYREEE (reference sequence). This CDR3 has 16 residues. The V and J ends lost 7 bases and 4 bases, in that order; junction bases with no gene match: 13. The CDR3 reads CASGPVAGVFTGELFF. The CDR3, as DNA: TGTGCCAGCGGACCGGTAGCGGGTGTCTTCACCGGGGAGCTGTTTTTT.

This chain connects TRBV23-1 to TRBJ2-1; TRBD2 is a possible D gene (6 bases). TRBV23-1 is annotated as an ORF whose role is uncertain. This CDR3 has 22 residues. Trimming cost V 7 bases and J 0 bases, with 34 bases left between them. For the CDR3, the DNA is TGCGCCAGCACTCGACTAGGACTGCGGAGGCTACCAAAAGCTAGCTCCTACAATGAGCAGTTCTTC. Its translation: CASTRLGLRRLPKASSYNEQFF.

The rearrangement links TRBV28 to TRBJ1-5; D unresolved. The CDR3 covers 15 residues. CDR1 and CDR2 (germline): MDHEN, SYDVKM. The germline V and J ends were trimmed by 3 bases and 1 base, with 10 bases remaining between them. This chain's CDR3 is CASSLPGWSNQPQHF. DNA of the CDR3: TGTGCCAGCAGTTTGCCGGGGTGGAGCAATCAGCCCCAGCATTTT.

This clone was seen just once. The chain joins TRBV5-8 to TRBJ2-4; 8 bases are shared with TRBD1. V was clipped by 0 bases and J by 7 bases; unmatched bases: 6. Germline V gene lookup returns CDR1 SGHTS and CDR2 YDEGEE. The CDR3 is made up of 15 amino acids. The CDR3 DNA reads TGTGCCAGCAGCTTGGCGGGGGCAGGGGGCAACATTCAGTACTTC. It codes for CASSLAGAGGNIQYF.

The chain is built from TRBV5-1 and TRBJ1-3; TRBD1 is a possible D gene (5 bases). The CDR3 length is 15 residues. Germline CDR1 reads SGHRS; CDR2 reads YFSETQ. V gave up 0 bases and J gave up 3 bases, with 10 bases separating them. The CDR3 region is CASSLAGGIGNTIYF. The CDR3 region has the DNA TGCGCCAGCAGCTTGGCCGGGGGAATTGGAAACACCATATATTTT.

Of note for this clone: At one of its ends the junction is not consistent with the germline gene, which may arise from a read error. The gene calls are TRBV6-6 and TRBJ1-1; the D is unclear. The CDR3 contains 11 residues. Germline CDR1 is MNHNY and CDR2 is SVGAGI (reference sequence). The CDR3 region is CASSYSQRMYF. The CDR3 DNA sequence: TGTGCCAGCAGTTACTCCCAACGCATGTATTTT.

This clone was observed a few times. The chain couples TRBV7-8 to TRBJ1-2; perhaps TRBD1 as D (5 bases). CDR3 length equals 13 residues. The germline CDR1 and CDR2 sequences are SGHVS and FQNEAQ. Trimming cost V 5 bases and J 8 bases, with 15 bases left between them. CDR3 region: CASSLQGKYGYTF. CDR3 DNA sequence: TGTGCCAGCAGCCTCCAGGGAAAGTACGGCTACACCTTC.

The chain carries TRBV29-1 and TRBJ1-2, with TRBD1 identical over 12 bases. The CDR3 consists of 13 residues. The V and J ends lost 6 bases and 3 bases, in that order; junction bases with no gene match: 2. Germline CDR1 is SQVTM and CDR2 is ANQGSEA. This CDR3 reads CSVGQGADYGYTF. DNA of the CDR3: TGCAGCGTGGGACAGGGGGCTGACTATGGCTACACCTTC.

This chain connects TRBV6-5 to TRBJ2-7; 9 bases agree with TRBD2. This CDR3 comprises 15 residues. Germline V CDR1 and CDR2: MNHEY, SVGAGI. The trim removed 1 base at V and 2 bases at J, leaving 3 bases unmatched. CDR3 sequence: CASSYFTSGPYEQYF. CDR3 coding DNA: TGTGCCAGCAGTTACTTTACTAGCGGGCCCTACGAGCAGTACTTC.

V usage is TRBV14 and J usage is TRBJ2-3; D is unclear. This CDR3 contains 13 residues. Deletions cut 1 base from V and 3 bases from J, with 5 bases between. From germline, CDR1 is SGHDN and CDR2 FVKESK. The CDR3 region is CASSQAGTDTQYF. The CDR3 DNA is TGTGCCAGCAGCCAAGCCGGGACAGATACGCAGTATTTT.

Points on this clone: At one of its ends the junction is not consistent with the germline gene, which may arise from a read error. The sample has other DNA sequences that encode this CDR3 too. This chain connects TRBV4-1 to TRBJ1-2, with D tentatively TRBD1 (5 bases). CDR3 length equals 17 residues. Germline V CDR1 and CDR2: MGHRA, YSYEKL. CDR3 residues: CASSQAFSRGPNYGYTF. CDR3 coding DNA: TGCGCTAGCAGCCAAGCTTTTTCTCGGGGACCCAACTATGGCTACACCTTC.

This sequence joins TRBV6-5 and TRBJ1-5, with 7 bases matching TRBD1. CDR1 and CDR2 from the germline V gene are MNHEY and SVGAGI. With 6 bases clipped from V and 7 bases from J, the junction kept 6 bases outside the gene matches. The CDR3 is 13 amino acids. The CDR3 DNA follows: TGTGCCAGCAGCCCCCCAGGGGGACAGCCCCAGCATTTT. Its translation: CASSPPGGQPQHF.

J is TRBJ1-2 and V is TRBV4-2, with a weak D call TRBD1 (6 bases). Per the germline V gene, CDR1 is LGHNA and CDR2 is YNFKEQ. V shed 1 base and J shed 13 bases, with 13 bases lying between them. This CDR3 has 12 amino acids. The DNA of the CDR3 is TGTGCCAGCAGCCAAGGAGGACAGTCTCCCACCTTC. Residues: CASSQGGQSPTF.

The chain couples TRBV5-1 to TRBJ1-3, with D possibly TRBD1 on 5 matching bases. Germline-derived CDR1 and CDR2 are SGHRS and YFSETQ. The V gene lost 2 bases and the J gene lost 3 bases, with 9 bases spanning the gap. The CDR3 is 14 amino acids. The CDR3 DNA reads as TGCGCCAGCAGCTTTGGAGGGGATGGAAACACCATATATTTT. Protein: CASSFGGDGNTIYF.